A single sample gave rise to the 27 T cell receptor beta chains below, sequenced in a study of cytomegalovirus exposure and HLA in healthy donors. Use of 60 Vbeta and 13 Jbeta primers characterized the PCR. The table came from immunoSEQ multiplex PCR; TCRdb's copy has only in-frame clones and leaves some out. The sample records 110,000 to 150,000 clones, more than 60% being singletons. Sequenced material: PBMCs. The source of these receptors is a female donor in good health and CMV-seronegative.

The chain recombines TRBV19 with TRBJ2-1; TRBD2 agrees at 16 bases. Looked up from germline, CDR1 is LNHDA and CDR2 is SQIVND (reference sequence). V dropped 6 bases and J dropped 9; count of bases not matched to a gene: 17. There are 19 residues in the CDR3. The CDR3 is CASSLGLAGGPVRGGEQFF. The CDR3 nucleotides read TGTGCCAGTAGCCTGGGACTAGCGGGAGGGCCGGTCCGGGGGGGTGAGCAGTTCTTC.

This clone was detected only once. The V call is TRBV7-9, the J call TRBJ2-2; D perhaps matches TRBD1 (5 bases). Germline loops: CDR1 SEHNR, CDR2 FQNEAQ (reference sequence). Trimming left V 0 bases short and J 0 bases short, with 11 bases between. CDR3 length equals 17 residues. The CDR3 protein is CASSLASRGTNTGELFF. The CDR3 DNA sequence: TGTGCCAGCAGCTTAGCGTCAAGGGGAACGAACACCGGGGAGCTGTTTTTT.

This chain uses TRBV30 with TRBJ2-5; tentative D call: TRBD2 (7 bases). The CDR3 loop spans 15 amino acids. Germline CDR1 reads GTSNPN; CDR2 reads SVGIG (reference sequence). V was trimmed by 7 bases and J by 11 bases, leaving 29 bases between them. The CDR3 reads CAYYSRGRVPYEQYF. CDR3 nucleotide sequence: TGTGCCTACTACTCAAGGGGGAGGGTCCCGTATGAGCAGTACTTC.

This chain connects TRBV28 to TRBJ1-5; D may be TRBD1 (5 bases). There are 13 residues in the CDR3. V was clipped by 1 base and J by 6 bases, with 7 bases between them. Looked up from germline, CDR1 is MDHEN and CDR2 is SYDVKM. The CDR3, as DNA: TGTGCCAGCAGTTTATTAGGGGCTCAGCCCCAGCATTTT. Encoded protein: CASSLLGAQPQHF. Full variable domain (rest looked up from reference TRBV28 and TRBJ1-5): DVKVTQSSRYLVKRTGEKVFLECVQDMDHENMFWYRQDPGLGLRLIYFSYDVKMKEKGDIPEGYSVSREKKERFSLILESASTNQTSMYLCASSLLGAQPQHFGDGTRLSIL.

This clone was found a few times. V usage is TRBV5-4 and J usage is TRBJ1-1; TRBD1 matches at 7 bases. Germline trimming cut 3 bases from V and 1 base from J; bases unmatched to any gene: 6. The CDR3 contains 15 residues. Per the germline V gene, CDR1 is SGHNT and CDR2 is YYREEE (reference sequence). The CDR3 DNA reads TGTGCCAGCAGCTCTAGACAGGGACAGAACACTGAAGCTTTCTTT. It translates to CASSSRQGQNTEAFF.

This chain links TRBV6-5 with TRBJ2-5; 9 nucleotides line up with TRBD2. Germline V gene sequence: CDR1 MNHEY, CDR2 SVGAGI. V lost 0 bases and J lost 4; bases outside the gene matches: 3. The length of the CDR3 is 15 residues. The CDR3: CASSYSSGSGETQYF. In nucleotides, the CDR3 is TGTGCCAGCAGTTACTCTAGCGGGAGCGGAGAGACCCAGTACTTC.

The chain uses TRBV7-9 and TRBJ2-3; weak D call: TRBD2 (6 bases). V lost 2 bases and J 4 bases, leaving 13 bases between the germline ends. The CDR3 has 15 residues. Germline V gene sequence: CDR1 SEHNR, CDR2 FQNEAQ (reference sequence). For the CDR3, the DNA is TGTGCCAGCAGCTTACGAGATGGCGGGGCAGATACGCAGTATTTT. This gives the protein CASSLRDGGADTQYF.

This clone turned up a few times. J is TRBJ1-2 and V is TRBV19; possibly TRBD1 for D (5 bases). Germline CDR1 and CDR2: LNHDA and SQIVND (reference sequence). Trimming removed 7 bases from V and 2 bases from J, with 17 bases in between. The CDR3 is 15 amino acids. The DNA for the CDR3 is TGTGCCAGTAAAGGAGGGCAGGGCGGGAACTATGGCTACACCTTC. This encodes CASKGGQGGNYGYTF.

The CDR3 DNA sequence: TGTGCCAGCGGAACCCCAGGGGAATCCTACGAGCAGTACTTC. Amino acids: CASGTPGESYEQYF. The chain has TRBV6-6 and TRBJ2-7; D may be TRBD1 (6 bases). The CDR3 length is 14 residues. V lost 8 bases to trimming and J lost 1 base, with 15 bases between them. Germline-derived CDR1 and CDR2 are MNHNY and SVGAGI (reference sequence).

This chain uses TRBV6-1 with TRBJ2-5, with 14 bases matching TRBD2. Germline values: CDR1 MNHNS, CDR2 SASEGT. V dropped 10 bases and J dropped 2; count of bases not matched to a gene: 6. The CDR3 consists of 15 residues. The CDR3 region is CATRLAGGKQETQYF. CDR3 sequence (DNA): TGTGCCACCCGACTAGCGGGAGGGAAACAAGAGACCCAGTACTTC.

V gene TRBV6-1 combines with J gene TRBJ2-7, with D unresolved. Per germline, CDR1 MNHNS and CDR2 SASEGT. The CDR3 length is 11 residues. V dropped 11 bases and J dropped 4 bases, with 12 bases sitting between them. For the CDR3, the DNA is TGTGCCTCCCAGACACATTACGAGCAGTACTTC. It specifies CASQTHYEQYF.

The genes are TRBV27 and TRBJ2-3; D remains unclear. This CDR3 has 11 amino acids. Trimming removed 7 bases at V and 2 bases at J, with 4 bases between. CDR1 is MNHEY and CDR2 is SMNVEV in the germline V gene (reference sequence). The CDR3 bases are TGTGCCAGCATGTACACAGATACGCAGTATTTT. It encodes CASMYTDTQYF.

V gene TRBV7-8 combines with J gene TRBJ2-7; TRBD1 aligns across 7 bases. The CDR3 is 14 amino acids. Trimming removed 3 bases from V and 7 bases from J; junction bases left unmatched: 9. Germline V lookup: CDR1 SGHVS, CDR2 FQNEAQ. In DNA, the CDR3 is TGTGCCAGCAGCTTCTCCGACAGGGCCCCTGAGCAGTACTTC. Residues: CASSFSDRAPEQYF. Full variable domain (rest looked up from reference TRBV7-8 and TRBJ2-7): GAGVSQSPRYKVAKRGQDVALRCDPISGHVSLFWYQQALGQGPEFLTYFQNEAQLDKSGLPSDRFFAERPEGSVSTLKIQRTQQEDSAVYLCASSFSDRAPEQYFGPGTRLTVT.

The V call is TRBV28, the J call TRBJ1-2; 7 bases fit TRBD1. J was trimmed by 8 bases and V by 5 bases; bases with no gene match: 14. Germline CDR1 is MDHEN and CDR2 is SYDVKM. There are 15 residues in the CDR3. The CDR3 protein is CASSHSSTGQGGYTF. The CDR3 nucleotides read TGTGCCAGCAGTCACTCCTCGACAGGGCAGGGAGGCTACACCTTC.

This clone appeared a few times. V gene TRBV5-1 combines with J gene TRBJ1-1; maybe TRBD1 (5 bases). The V end lost 0 bases, the J end lost 2 bases, and 8 bases lay between the germline ends. This CDR3 is built from 14 residues. The germline V gene encodes CDR1 SGHRS and CDR2 YFSETQ. The CDR3 DNA follows: TGCGCCAGCAGCTTGGGGGGCAGAAACACTGAAGCTTTCTTT. Its translation: CASSLGGRNTEAFF.

V gene TRBV20-1 combines with J gene TRBJ1-1, with unresolved D. Germline-derived CDR1 and CDR2 are DFQATT and SNEGSKA (reference sequence). Trimming shortened V by 5 bases and J by 7 bases, and 11 bases separated the two germline ends. The CDR3 runs to 11 residues. In nucleotides, the CDR3 is TGCAGTGCTCATCAGACTGGTGAAGCTTTCTTT. Translation gives CSAHQTGEAFF.

The V and J genes are TRBV7-9 and TRBJ2-2, with 7 bases identical to TRBD1. This CDR3 is 14 amino acids long. The ends lost 10 bases at V and 2 bases at J; junction bases unmatched: 7. The germline gives CDR1 SEHNR, CDR2 FQNEAQ (reference sequence). Written as DNA, the CDR3 is TGTGCCACCGAGGGGGACAGCAACACCGGGGAGCTGTTTTTT. The encoded protein is CATEGDSNTGELFF.

V and J are TRBV7-9 and TRBJ1-4; 7 bases line up with TRBD1. Germline CDR1 is SEHNR and CDR2 is FQNEAQ (reference sequence). After removal of 5 bases from V and 7 bases from J, the junction contained 7 bases not matched to a gene. The CDR3 loop spans 14 amino acids. Written as DNA, the CDR3 is TGTGCCAGCAGCAGACAGGGAATCGGTGAAAAACTGTTTTTT. This translates into CASSRQGIGEKLFF.

V gene TRBV27 combines with J gene TRBJ1-6; D not resolved. Per the germline V gene, CDR1 is MNHEY and CDR2 is SMNVEV (reference sequence). This CDR3 contains 13 residues. Trimming cost V 3 bases and J 7 bases, with 7 bases left between them. The CDR3 DNA follows: TGTGCCAGCAGTTTGGCAGGCAATTCACCCCTCCACTTT. This translates into CASSLAGNSPLHF.

This sequence joins TRBV6-1 and TRBJ1-2; D uncertain. The CDR3 runs 13 residues. Germline V CDR1 and CDR2: MNHNS, SASEGT. The V gene lost 1 base and the J gene lost 1 base, with 4 bases spanning the gap. The CDR3 loop is CASSEGVNYGYTF. As DNA, the CDR3 is TGTGCCAGCAGTGAAGGAGTTAACTATGGCTACACCTTC.

This chain joins TRBV9 and TRBJ2-1; D perhaps matches TRBD1 (6 bases). This CDR3 spans 16 amino acids. V lost 0 bases, J lost 9 bases, and 19 bases lay in between. Per germline, CDR1 SGDLS and CDR2 YYNGEE. The CDR3 bases are TGTGCCAGCAGCGTAGAGGGGGTTACCGTCGGTAGTGAGCAGTTCTTC. Protein sequence: CASSVEGVTVGSEQFF. Supplemented by reference TRBV9 and TRBJ2-1, the full variable domain reads DSGVTQTPKHLITATGQRVTLRCSPRSGDLSVYWYQQSLDQGLQFLIQYYNGEERAKGNILERFSAQQFPDLHSELNLSSLELGDSALYFCASSVEGVTVGSEQFFGPGTRLTVL.

This clone was seen only a few times. The chain has TRBV5-1 and TRBJ2-7; D is uncertain. Trimming removed 3 bases from V and 6 bases from J, with 7 bases in between. The CDR3 has 11 residues. The germline V gene has CDR1 SGHRS and CDR2 YFSETQ. The CDR3 protein is CASSSLGEQYF. As DNA, the CDR3 is TGCGCCAGCAGCTCCCTCGGCGAGCAGTACTTC.

About this clone: The identical CDR3 is also encoded by other nucleotide sequences in the sample. V gene TRBV5-7 combines with J gene TRBJ1-2; the match to TRBD1 covers 7 bases. TRBV5-7 has ORF status, its function being uncertain. The length of the CDR3 is 17 residues. V trimming: 3 bases; J trimming: 1 base; junction bases outside the gene matches: 12. The CDR3 sequence is CASSWITTGAFNYGYTF. In DNA form, the CDR3 reads TGTGCCAGCAGCTGGATAACTACAGGGGCCTTTAACTATGGCTACACCTTC.

The chain is built from TRBV7-2 and TRBJ2-1, with D perhaps matching TRBD2 (6 bases). Per the germline V gene, CDR1 is SGHTA and CDR2 is FQGNSA. The V end lost 7 bases, the J end lost 0 bases, and 10 bases lay between the germline ends. The length of the CDR3 is 14 residues. This chain's CDR3 is CASTREFSYNEQFF. The CDR3 coding sequence is TGTGCCAGCACACGGGAGTTCTCCTACAATGAGCAGTTCTTC.

The CDR3 DNA is TGTGCCAGCAGAACTCAGGGGGCGGTCACTGAAGCTTTCTTT. Amino acids: CASRTQGAVTEAFF. This chain links TRBV5-4 with TRBJ1-1; 8 bases map to TRBD1. The CDR3 is 14 amino acids. CDR1 and CDR2 (germline): SGHNT, YYREEE (reference sequence). V was clipped by 5 bases and J by 4 bases; unmatched bases: 7.

This chain connects TRBV5-5 to TRBJ2-5; 7 bases agree with TRBD1. CDR3 size: 17 residues. CDR1 SGHKS and CDR2 YYEKEE come from the germline V gene (reference sequence). With 3 bases clipped from V and 0 bases from J, the junction kept 11 bases outside the gene matches. CDR3: CASSWGRQGGDQETQYF. In DNA form, the CDR3 reads TGTGCCAGCAGCTGGGGCAGACAGGGTGGAGACCAAGAGACCCAGTACTTC.

CDR3 region: CASGLYSSGNTIYF. The CDR3, as DNA: TGTGCCAGCGGGTTATACAGTTCCGGAAACACCATATATTTT. V is TRBV28 and J is TRBJ1-3; D unresolved. CDR1 MDHEN and CDR2 SYDVKM come from the germline V gene. The V and J ends lost 8 bases and 4 bases respectively, with 15 bases between them. This CDR3 is built from 14 residues.